This T cell receptor beta chain was documented in a study of blood T cell repertoires in COVID-19. Study summary: COVID-19 samples, acute and convalescent, were from the United States, Italy and Spain.

In the study's own analysis: Nucleated cell counts were estimated from reference gene primer amplification. TCRdb's table, derived via immunoSEQ multiplex PCR, lists solely in-frame clones and lacks some. V and J calls and clone size are those listed in that table; D and trimming were worked out from the DNA. This repertoire shows some 150,000 clones, about 88% found once; its top ten account for 2.3%. Between the trimmed V and J ends, which lost 5 bases and 4 bases, there was a span of 20 bases. Germline values: CDR1 SGHTA, CDR2 FQGNSA. The CDR3 runs 16 residues. The V and J genes are TRBV7-2 and TRBJ1-1, with TRBD1 as a possible D gene (6 bases). The TCR sequence derives from a human donor in a cohort sampled during active COVID-19. The sequencing sample was made of peripheral blood. The CDR3 DNA reads as TGTGCCAGCAGCAGAGGGACCCCCGTGGGGGCCACTGAAGCTTTCTTT. Protein product: CASSRGTPVGATEAFF. Variable domain in full (rest from reference TRBV7-2 and TRBJ1-1): GAGVSQSPSNKVTEKGKDVELRCDPISGHTALYWYRQSLGQGLEFLIYFQGNSAPDKSGLPSDRFSAERTGGSVSTLTIQRTQQEDSAVYLCASSRGTPVGATEAFFGQGTRLTVV.